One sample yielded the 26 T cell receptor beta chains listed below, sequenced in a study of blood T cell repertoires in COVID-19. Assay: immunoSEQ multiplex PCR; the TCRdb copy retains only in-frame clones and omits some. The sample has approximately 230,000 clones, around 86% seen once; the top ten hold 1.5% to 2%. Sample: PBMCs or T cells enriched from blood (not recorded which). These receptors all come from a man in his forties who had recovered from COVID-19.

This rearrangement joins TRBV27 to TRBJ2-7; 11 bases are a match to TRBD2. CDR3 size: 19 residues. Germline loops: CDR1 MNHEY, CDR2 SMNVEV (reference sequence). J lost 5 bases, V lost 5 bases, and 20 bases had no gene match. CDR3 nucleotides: TGTGCCAGCAGTCGAGGAGTAGCGGGAGGGCCGGTATCCTACGACGAGCAGTACTTC. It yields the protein CASSRGVAGGPVSYDEQYF.

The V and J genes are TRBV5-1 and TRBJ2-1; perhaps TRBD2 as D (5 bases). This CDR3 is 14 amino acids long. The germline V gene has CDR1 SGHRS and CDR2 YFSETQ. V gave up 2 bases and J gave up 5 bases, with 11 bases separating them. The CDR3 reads CASSFSLADNEQFF. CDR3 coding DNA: TGCGCCAGCAGCTTTAGCCTAGCAGACAATGAGCAGTTCTTC.

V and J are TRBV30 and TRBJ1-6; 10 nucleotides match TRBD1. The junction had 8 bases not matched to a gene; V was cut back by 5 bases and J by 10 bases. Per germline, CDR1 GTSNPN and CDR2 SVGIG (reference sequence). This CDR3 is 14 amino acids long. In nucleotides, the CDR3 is TGTGCCTGGGAATCTGGACAGGGGGTCTCACCCCTCCACTTT. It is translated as CAWESGQGVSPLHF.

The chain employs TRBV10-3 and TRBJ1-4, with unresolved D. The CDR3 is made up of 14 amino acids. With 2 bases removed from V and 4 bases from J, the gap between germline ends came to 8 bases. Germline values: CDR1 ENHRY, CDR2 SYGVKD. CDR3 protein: CAISEGRHNEKLFF. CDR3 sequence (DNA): TGTGCCATCAGTGAGGGTCGACATAATGAAAAACTGTTTTTT.

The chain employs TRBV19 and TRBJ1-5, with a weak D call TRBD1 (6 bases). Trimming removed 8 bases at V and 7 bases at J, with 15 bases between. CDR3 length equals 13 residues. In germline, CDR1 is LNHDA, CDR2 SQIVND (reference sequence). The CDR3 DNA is TGTGCCAGTGGCGGACAGCCGGCACAGCCCCAGCATTTT. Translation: CASGGQPAQPQHF.

Written as DNA, the CDR3 is TGTGCCACCAGCAGAGGGGGGTCTCTTGGGACTACAGATACGCAGTATTTT. Translation: CATSRGGSLGTTDTQYF. This chain joins TRBV15 and TRBJ2-3; D perhaps matches TRBD2 (6 bases). Deletions cut 1 base from V and 3 bases from J, with 17 bases between. The CDR3 sequence is 17 residues long. The germline gives CDR1 LNHNV, CDR2 YYDKDF (reference sequence).

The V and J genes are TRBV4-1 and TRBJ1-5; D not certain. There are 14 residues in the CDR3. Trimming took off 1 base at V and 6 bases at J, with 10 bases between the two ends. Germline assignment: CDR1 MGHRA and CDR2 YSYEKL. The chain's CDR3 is CASSQVAGGQPQHF. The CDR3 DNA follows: TGCGCCAGCAGCCAAGTGGCGGGAGGTCAGCCCCAGCATTTT.

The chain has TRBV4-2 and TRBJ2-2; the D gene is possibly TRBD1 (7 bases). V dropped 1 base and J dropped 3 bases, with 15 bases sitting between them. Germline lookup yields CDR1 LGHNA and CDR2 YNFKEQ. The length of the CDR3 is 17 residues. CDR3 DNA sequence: TGTGCCAGCAGCCAAGGCCCAGGGGGGCCGGACACCGGGGAGCTGTTTTTT. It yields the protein CASSQGPGGPDTGELFF.

CDR3: CASSEARGAFF. As DNA, the CDR3 is TGTGCCAGCAGTGAAGCGCGTGGAGCTTTCTTT. J is TRBJ1-1 and V is TRBV2; D call uncertain. The CDR3 sequence is 11 residues long. Germline V gene lookup returns CDR1 SNHLY and CDR2 FYNNEI. Trimming took off 0 bases at V and 10 bases at J, with 6 bases between the two ends.

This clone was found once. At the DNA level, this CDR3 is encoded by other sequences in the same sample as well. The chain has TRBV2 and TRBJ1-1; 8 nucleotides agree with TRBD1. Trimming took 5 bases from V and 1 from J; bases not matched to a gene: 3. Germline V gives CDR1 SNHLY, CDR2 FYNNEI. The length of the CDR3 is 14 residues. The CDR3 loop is CASSLQGGNTEAFF. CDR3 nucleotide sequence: TGTGCCAGCAGTCTACAGGGGGGGAACACTGAAGCTTTCTTT.

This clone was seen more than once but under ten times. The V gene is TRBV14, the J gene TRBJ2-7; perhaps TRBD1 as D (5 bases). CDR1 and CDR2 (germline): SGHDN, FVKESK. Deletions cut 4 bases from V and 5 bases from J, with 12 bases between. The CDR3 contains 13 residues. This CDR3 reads CASSPGIGNEQYF. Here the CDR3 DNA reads TGTGCCAGCAGCCCAGGGATAGGCAACGAGCAGTACTTC.

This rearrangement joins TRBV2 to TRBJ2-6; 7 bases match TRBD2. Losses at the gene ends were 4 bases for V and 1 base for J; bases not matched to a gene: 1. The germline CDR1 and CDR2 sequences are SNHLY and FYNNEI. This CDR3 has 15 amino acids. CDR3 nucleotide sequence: TGTGCCAGCAGTGTCGGGGGGTCTGGGGCCAACGTCCTGACTTTC. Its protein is CASSVGGSGANVLTF.

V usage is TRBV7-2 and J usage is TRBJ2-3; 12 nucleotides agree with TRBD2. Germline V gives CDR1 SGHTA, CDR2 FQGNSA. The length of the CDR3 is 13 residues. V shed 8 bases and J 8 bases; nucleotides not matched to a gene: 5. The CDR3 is CASLAGGFATQYF. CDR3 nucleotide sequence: TGTGCCAGCCTAGCGGGGGGGTTTGCTACGCAGTATTTT.

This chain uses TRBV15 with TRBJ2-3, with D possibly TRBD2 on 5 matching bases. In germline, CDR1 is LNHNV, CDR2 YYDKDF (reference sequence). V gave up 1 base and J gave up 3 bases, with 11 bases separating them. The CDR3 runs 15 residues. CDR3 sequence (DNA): TGTGCCACCAGCAGAGTCCCGGGGAGAACAGATACGCAGTATTTT. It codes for CATSRVPGRTDTQYF.

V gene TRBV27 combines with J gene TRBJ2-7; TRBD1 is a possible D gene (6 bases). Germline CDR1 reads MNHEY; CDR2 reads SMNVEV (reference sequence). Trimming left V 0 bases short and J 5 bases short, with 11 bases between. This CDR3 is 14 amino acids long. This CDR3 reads CASSLSTGRHEQYF. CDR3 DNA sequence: TGTGCCAGCAGTTTATCTACAGGGAGACACGAGCAGTACTTC.

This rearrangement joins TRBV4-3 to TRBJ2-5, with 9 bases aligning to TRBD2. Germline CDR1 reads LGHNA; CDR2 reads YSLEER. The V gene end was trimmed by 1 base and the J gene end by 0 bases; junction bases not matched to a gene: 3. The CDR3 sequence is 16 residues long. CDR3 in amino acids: CASSQAIAGDQETQYF. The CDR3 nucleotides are TGCGCCAGCAGCCAAGCAATAGCGGGGGACCAAGAGACCCAGTACTTC.

The CDR3 reads CASSLWTSDNQETQYF. In nucleotides, the CDR3 is TGTGCCAGCAGCCTTTGGACTAGCGATAACCAAGAGACCCAGTACTTC. J is TRBJ2-5 and V is TRBV4-2, with TRBD2 matching over 9 bases. Germline V gene data show CDR1 as LGHNA and CDR2 as YNFKEQ. The J segment lost 0 bases and the V segment lost 4 bases, leaving 6 bases of the junction unmatched. The CDR3 spans 16 residues.

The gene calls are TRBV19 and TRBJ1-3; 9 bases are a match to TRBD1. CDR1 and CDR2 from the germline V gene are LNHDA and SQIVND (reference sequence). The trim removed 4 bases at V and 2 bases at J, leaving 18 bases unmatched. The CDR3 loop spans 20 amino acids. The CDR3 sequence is CASSTQGTGREIDTGNTIYF. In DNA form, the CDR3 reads TGTGCCAGTAGTACCCAGGGGACAGGGAGGGAAATTGACACTGGAAACACCATATATTTT.

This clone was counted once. The CDR3 loop is CAIIGGGNTEAFF. The CDR3 nucleotides read TGTGCCATCATAGGGGGCGGAAACACTGAAGCTTTCTTT. This chain connects TRBV6-5 to TRBJ1-1, with 7 bases aligning to TRBD1. The CDR3 runs 13 residues. V shed 10 bases, J shed 2 bases, and the junction held 7 bases outside the gene matches. Germline CDR1 is MNHEY and CDR2 is SVGAGI.

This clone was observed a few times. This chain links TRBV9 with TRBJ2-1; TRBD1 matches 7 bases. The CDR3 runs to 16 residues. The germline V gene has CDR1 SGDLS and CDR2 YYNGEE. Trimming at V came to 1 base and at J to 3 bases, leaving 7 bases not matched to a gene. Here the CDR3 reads CASSVNKGANYNEQFF. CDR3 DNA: TGTGCCAGCAGCGTAAATAAGGGGGCTAACTACAATGAGCAGTTCTTC.

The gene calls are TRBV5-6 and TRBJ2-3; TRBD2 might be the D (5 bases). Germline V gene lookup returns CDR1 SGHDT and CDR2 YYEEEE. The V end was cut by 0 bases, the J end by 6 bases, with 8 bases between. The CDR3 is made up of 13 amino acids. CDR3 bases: TGTGCCAGCAGCTTGGAGGGAGTGGATACGCAGTATTTT. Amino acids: CASSLEGVDTQYF.

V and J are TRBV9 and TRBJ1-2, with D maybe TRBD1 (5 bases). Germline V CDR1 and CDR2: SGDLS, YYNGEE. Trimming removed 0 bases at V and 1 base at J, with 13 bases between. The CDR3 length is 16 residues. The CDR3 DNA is TGTGCCAGCAGCGTAGAGGTGGGGCCCTTTAACTATGGCTACACCTTC. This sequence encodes CASSVEVGPFNYGYTF.

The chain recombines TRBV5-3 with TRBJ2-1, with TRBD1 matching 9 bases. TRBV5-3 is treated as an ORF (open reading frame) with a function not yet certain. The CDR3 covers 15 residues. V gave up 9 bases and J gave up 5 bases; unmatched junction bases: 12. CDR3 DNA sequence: TGTGCCAATTCGACAGGGGGGATCCCCGACAATGAGCAGTTCTTC. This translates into CANSTGGIPDNEQFF.

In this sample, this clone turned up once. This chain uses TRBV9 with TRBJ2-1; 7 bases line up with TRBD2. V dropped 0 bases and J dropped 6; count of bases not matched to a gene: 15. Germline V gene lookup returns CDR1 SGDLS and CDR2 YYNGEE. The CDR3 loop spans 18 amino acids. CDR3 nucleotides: TGTGCCAGCAGCGTAGACCACAGGTGGAGGGGAGGGTTCAATGAGCAGTTCTTC. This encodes CASSVDHRWRGGFNEQFF.

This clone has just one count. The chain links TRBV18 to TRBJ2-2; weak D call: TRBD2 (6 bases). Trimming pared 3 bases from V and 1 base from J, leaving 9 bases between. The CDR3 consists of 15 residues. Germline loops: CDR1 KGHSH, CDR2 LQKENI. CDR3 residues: CASSPLRENTGELFF. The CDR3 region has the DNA TGTGCCAGCTCACCTCTGCGGGAGAACACCGGGGAGCTGTTTTTT.

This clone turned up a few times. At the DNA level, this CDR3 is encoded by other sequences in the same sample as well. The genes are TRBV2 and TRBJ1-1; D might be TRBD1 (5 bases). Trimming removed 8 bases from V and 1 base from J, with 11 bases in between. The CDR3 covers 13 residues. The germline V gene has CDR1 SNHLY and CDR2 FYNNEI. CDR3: CASRDSENTEAFF. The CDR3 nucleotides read TGTGCCAGCCGGGACTCGGAGAACACTGAAGCTTTCTTT.